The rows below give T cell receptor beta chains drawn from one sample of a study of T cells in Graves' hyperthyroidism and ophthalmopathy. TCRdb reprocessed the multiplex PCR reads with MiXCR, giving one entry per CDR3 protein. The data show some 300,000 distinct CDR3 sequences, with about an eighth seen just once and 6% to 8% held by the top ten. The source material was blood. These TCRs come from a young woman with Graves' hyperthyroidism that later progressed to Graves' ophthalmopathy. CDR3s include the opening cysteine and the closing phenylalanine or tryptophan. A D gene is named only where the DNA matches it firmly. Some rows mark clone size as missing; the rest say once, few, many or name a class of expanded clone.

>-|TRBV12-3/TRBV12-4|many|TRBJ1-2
CASSGTTYGYTF
TGTGCCAGCAGTGGGACGACATATGGCTACACCTTC
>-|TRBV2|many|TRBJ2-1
CASSGAGLFSNEQFF
TGTGCCAGCAGTGGGGCAGGGCTGTTTTCCAATGAGCAGTTCTTC
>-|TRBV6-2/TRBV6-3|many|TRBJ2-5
CASTSIRGSDETQYF
TGTGCCAGCACCTCAATTCGGGGGAGTGACGAGACCCAGTACTTC
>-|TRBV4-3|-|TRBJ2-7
CASSPSGLSRRYEQYF
TGCGCCAGCAGCCCTTCCGGACTGTCGCGGCGGTACGAGCAGTACTTC
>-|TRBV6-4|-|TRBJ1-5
CASSLFGGQPQHF
TGTGCCAGCAGCCTATTTGGTGGTCAGCCCCAGCATTTT
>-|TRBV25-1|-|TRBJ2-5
CASSVGRGSAFQETQYF
TGTGCCAGCAGTGTGGGCAGGGGTTCGGCCTTCCAAGAGACCCAGTACTTC
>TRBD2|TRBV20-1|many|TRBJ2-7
CSARDLGGRDILLTYEQYF
TGCAGTGCTAGAGACCTTGGCGGGAGGGATATACTCCTCACCTACGAGCAGTACTTC
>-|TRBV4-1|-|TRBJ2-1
CASSQPRSGNDEQFF
TGCGCCAGCAGCCAACCACGATCAGGGAATGATGAGCAGTTCTTC
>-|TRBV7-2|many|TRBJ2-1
CASALVVASNEQFF
TGTGCCAGTGCCCTAGTTGTGGCTTCCAATGAGCAGTTCTTC
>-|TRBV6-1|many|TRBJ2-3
CASSEWAGLLGEDTQYF
TGTGCCAGCAGTGAATGGGCAGGCCTCCTGGGGGAAGATACGCAGTATTTT
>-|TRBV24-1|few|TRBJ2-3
CATSDLWDTQYF
TGTGCCACCAGTGATCTCTGGGATACGCAGTATTTT
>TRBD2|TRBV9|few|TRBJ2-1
CASSVEAVGTSGIYEQFF
TGTGCCAGCAGCGTAGAGGCGGTCGGGACTAGCGGGATCTATGAGCAGTTCTTC
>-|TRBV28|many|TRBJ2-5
CASSLLSTPPYF
TGTGCCAGCAGTTTATTGAGTACCCCCCCATACTTC
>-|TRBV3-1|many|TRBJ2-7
CASSQGQRYEQYF
TGTGCCAGCAGCCAAGGCCAGAGATACGAGCAGTACTTC